This T cell receptor beta chain comes out of a study of ipilimumab plus nivolumab after autologous stem cell transplantation. Study-level information: Patients received a median of about 5 ipilimumab and roughly 8 nivolumab doses. Overall study findings and caveats: Per the authors, repertoire, Treg and microbiota data justify further study.

Data came from immunoSEQ multiplex PCR; TCRdb stores just in-frame clones and leaves some out. Of fewer than 85,000 clones listed, nearly 85% are singletons. Patients got ipilimumab 1 mg/kg beginning 14 to 28 days post-transplant. Patients got 3 mg/kg IV nivolumab weeks 1, 4, 7, 10, then biweekly through week 26. As concerns this clone: The antigen is unknown.

Germline CDR1 reads ENHRY; CDR2 reads SYGVKD. The germline V and J ends were trimmed by 0 bases and 5 bases, with 10 bases remaining between them. CDR3 length equals 15 residues. The sequenced sample was PBMCs, obtained in a trial of ipilimumab plus nivolumab as post-transplant consolidation. The rearrangement uses TRBV10-3 and TRBJ2-2; D is possibly TRBD1 or TRBD2 (7 bases each). This TCR derives from a male donor with diffuse large B-cell lymphoma. CDR3 in DNA: TGTGCCATCAGTGAGTCGCAGGGGGGGACCGGGGAGCTGTTTTTT. As protein: CAISESQGGTGELFF.